This TCR beta chain appears in the sequencing data of a study of regulatory T cells in long-lasting Graves disease. Study-wide results and limits: Favoring TRBV28, TRBJ1-2 and TRBJ2-5 was a feature seen in persistent disease.

For this clonotype: The target antigen is unknown. This sequence may be a read error, since a much larger clone differs from it by one base.

Through Arm-PCR of CDR3 regions and iRepertoire HTBI primers, TCR beta libraries were built. TCRdb itself ran the multiplex PCR reads through MiXCR, one entry per CDR3 protein. The table shows a few hundred thousand distinct CDR3 sequences, with roughly 23% occurring only once. Time point noted: persistent/refractory GD, antithyroid drugs over 5 years with positive TRAb. PBMCs provided the RNA from which the TCR library was made. Graves' disease diagnosis followed American Thyroid Association guidelines. The patients were drawn from one endocrinology department in Xi'an, China. The CDR3 is 18 residues long. Germline V CDR1 and CDR2: LNHNV, YYDKDF (reference sequence).

The sequences come from peripheral blood mononuclear cells (PBMCs), collected when the disease was refractory, from a patient treated with antithyroid drugs. The sequence was collected from a female donor with Graves disease. The V and J genes are TRBV15 and TRBJ1-2; 7 bases line up with TRBD1. The CDR3 sequence: CATCRDQRRFGTAYGYTF. The CDR3, as DNA: TGTGCCACCTGCAGAGATCAACGAAGATTTGGGACAGCCTATGGCTACACCTTC. Complete variable domain (other parts from reference TRBV15 and TRBJ1-2): DAMVIQNPRYQVTQFGKPVTLSCSQTLNHNVMYWYQQKSSQAPKLLFHYYDKDFNNEADTPDNFQSRRPNTSFCFLDIRSPGLGDTAMYLCATCRDQRRFGTAYGYTFGSGTRLTVV.